The 6 T cell receptor beta chains reported below all come from one sample, sequenced in a study of T cell changes during pregnancy in multiple sclerosis. Sequencing was performed with immunoSEQ multiplex PCR; in TCRdb, only in-frame clones are kept and a portion is missing. The repertoire holds about 100,000 clones, with approximately 94% as singletons. The sequences come from peripheral blood, collected in the second trimester of pregnancy. The origin of the receptors is a female donor with multiple sclerosis, enrolled in a pregnancy study.

This chain uses TRBV7-9 with TRBJ2-1, with D possibly TRBD2 on 5 matching bases. Trimming stripped 5 bases from V and 0 bases from J, with 11 bases between. The CDR3 is 15 residues long. The germline V gene encodes CDR1 SEHNR and CDR2 FQNEAQ (reference sequence). CDR3 residues: CASSTPGSSYNEQFF. As DNA, the CDR3 is TGTGCCAGCAGCACCCCGGGGAGCTCCTACAATGAGCAGTTCTTC.

This chain uses TRBV19 with TRBJ1-4; D is possibly TRBD1 (5 bases). The CDR3 length is 13 residues. The ends were cut back, 5 bases at V and 6 bases at J, with 10 bases in the middle. Germline loops: CDR1 LNHDA, CDR2 SQIVND (reference sequence). This chain's CDR3 is CASSGQGHEKLFF. CDR3 coding DNA: TGTGCCAGTAGTGGACAAGGGCATGAAAAACTGTTTTTT.

CDR3 bases: TGCGCCAGCAGCCCGGGACAGTTCAATTCACCCCTCCACTTT. It encodes CASSPGQFNSPLHF. The chain links TRBV5-1 to TRBJ1-6, with TRBD1 identical over 7 bases. This CDR3 spans 14 amino acids. The ends lost 4 bases at V and 7 bases at J; junction bases unmatched: 5. CDR1 and CDR2 from the germline V gene are SGHRS and YFSETQ.

The count of this clone is one. This rearrangement joins TRBV5-6 to TRBJ2-7; possibly TRBD2 for D (6 bases). This CDR3 is 14 amino acids long. Germline V lookup: CDR1 SGHDT, CDR2 YYEEEE. Trimming removed 5 bases at V and 2 bases at J, with 14 bases between. The CDR3 spells CASRYRSGAYEQYF. In DNA, the CDR3 is TGTGCCAGCAGGTATCGTTCGGGGGCCTACGAGCAGTACTTC. Combining the CDR3 with reference TRBV5-6 and TRBJ2-7 gives the whole variable domain DAGVTQSPTHLIKTRGQQVTLRCSPKSGHDTVSWYQQALGQGPQFIFQYYEEEERQRGNFPDRFSGHQFPNYSSELNVNALLLGDSALYLCASRYRSGAYEQYFGPGTRLTVT.

The chain recombines TRBV19 with TRBJ1-6, with D unresolved. Germline CDR1 and CDR2: LNHDA and SQIVND (reference sequence). CDR3 length equals 13 residues. The V end lost 5 bases, the J end lost 3 bases, and 5 bases lay between the germline ends. CDR3 sequence: CASSEGYNSPLHF. DNA for the CDR3: TGTGCCAGTAGTGAGGGCTATAATTCACCCCTCCACTTT.

The chain has TRBV7-3 and TRBJ1-1; TRBD1 is a possible D gene (5 bases). CDR1 is SGHTA and CDR2 is FQGTGA in the germline V gene. This CDR3 contains 13 residues. Trimming removed 2 bases from V and 2 bases from J, with 6 bases in between. The CDR3 sequence is CASSLDSNTEAFF. CDR3 nucleotide sequence: TGTGCCAGCAGCTTAGACAGCAACACTGAAGCTTTCTTT.